This entry lists 25 T cell receptor beta chains sequenced from one sample in a study of blood T cell repertoires in COVID-19. Method: immunoSEQ multiplex PCR; TCRdb's copy keeps in-frame clones and lacks some. The sample contains around 340,000 clones, approximately 86% of which appear only once. The specimen was peripheral blood. The source of these receptors is a woman aged 60-75 years with COVID-19, enrolled during active disease.

The chain employs TRBV7-9 and TRBJ1-2; TRBD1 might be the D (5 bases). The V gene's germline CDR1 is SEHNR and CDR2 FQNEAQ (reference sequence). V lost 5 bases, J lost 6 bases, and 19 bases lay in between. The CDR3 covers 15 residues. CDR3: CASSGTGFGGNGYTF. The CDR3 DNA sequence: TGTGCCAGCAGCGGCACAGGTTTCGGGGGGAATGGCTACACCTTC.

This clone has only one observation. The genes are TRBV11-3 and TRBJ1-4; 7 positions agree with TRBD1. Trimming removed 2 bases from V and 5 bases from J; junction bases left unmatched: 8. CDR3 length: 16 amino acids. Germline lookup yields CDR1 SGHNT and CDR2 YENEEA. CDR3 DNA: TGTGCCAGCAGCTTACCTCCGGGACAGTCGAATGAAAAACTGTTTTTT. It translates to CASSLPPGQSNEKLFF.

The chain couples TRBV15 to TRBJ1-1, with D uncertain. Per germline, CDR1 LNHNV and CDR2 YYDKDF (reference sequence). CDR3 length equals 13 residues. V was clipped by 9 bases and J by 1 base, with 12 bases between them. The CDR3 DNA follows: TGTGCCACAAAGGGCGGGCGGAACACTGAAGCTTTCTTT. It codes for CATKGGRNTEAFF. Full variable domain (outside the CDR3, taken from reference TRBV15 and TRBJ1-1): DAMVIQNPRYQVTQFGKPVTLSCSQTLNHNVMYWYQQKSSQAPKLLFHYYDKDFNNEADTPDNFQSRRPNTSFCFLDIRSPGLGDTAMYLCATKGGRNTEAFFGQGTRLTVV.

The J gene is TRBJ2-7, the V gene TRBV5-6; D perhaps matches TRBD1 (5 bases). The V end was cut by 2 bases, the J end by 3 bases, with 9 bases between. The CDR3 covers 13 residues. Germline CDR1 and CDR2: SGHDT and YYEEEE. This CDR3 reads CASSFFRDYEQYF. The DNA for the CDR3 is TGTGCCAGCAGCTTTTTCAGGGACTACGAGCAGTACTTC. Full variable domain (missing parts from reference TRBV5-6 and TRBJ2-7): DAGVTQSPTHLIKTRGQQVTLRCSPKSGHDTVSWYQQALGQGPQFIFQYYEEEERQRGNFPDRFSGHQFPNYSSELNVNALLLGDSALYLCASSFFRDYEQYFGPGTRLTVT.

V gene TRBV5-5 combines with J gene TRBJ2-5, with a tentative D call TRBD1 (5 bases). Looked up from germline, CDR1 is SGHKS and CDR2 is YYEKEE (reference sequence). Between the trimmed V and J ends, which lost 0 bases and 5 bases, there was a span of 8 bases. The CDR3 is made up of 13 amino acids. CDR3 sequence (DNA): TGTGCCAGCAGCTTGGGGAGACAGGAGACCCAGTACTTC. Translating gives CASSLGRQETQYF.

The V and J genes are TRBV5-4 and TRBJ1-1; 7 bases fit TRBD1. Germline CDR1 reads SGHNT; CDR2 reads YYREEE (reference sequence). The CDR3 runs 13 residues. The V segment lost 8 bases and the J segment 0 bases; nucleotides outside the gene matches: 4. The chain's CDR3 is CASKGAVNTEAFF. The CDR3 DNA follows: TGTGCCAGTAAGGGGGCTGTGAACACTGAAGCTTTCTTT.

CDR3 in amino acids: CATSNWDREYYGYTF. The CDR3 DNA is TGTGCCACCAGCAATTGGGACAGGGAGTACTATGGCTACACCTTC. J is TRBJ1-2 and V is TRBV15; 9 bases line up with TRBD1. Germline values: CDR1 LNHNV, CDR2 YYDKDF (reference sequence). Trimming cost V 4 bases and J 3 bases; bases outside gene matches: 6. CDR3 length equals 15 residues.

This chain joins TRBV3-1 (or the pseudogene TRBV3-2) and TRBJ1-2, with TRBD1 matching 8 bases. CDR3 length: 13 residues. Trimming cost V 4 bases and J 7 bases; bases outside gene matches: 5. The V gene's germline CDR1 is LGHDT and CDR2 YNNKEL (reference sequence). The CDR3 DNA reads TGTGCCAGCAGCCTCGGACAGGGTTTTGGCTACACCTTC. Its protein product is CASSLGQGFGYTF.

The rearrangement joins TRBV5-4 to TRBJ1-2; 8 positions match TRBD1. CDR1 is SGHNT and CDR2 is YYREEE in the germline V gene (reference sequence). Losses at the gene ends were 4 bases for V and 3 bases for J; bases not matched to a gene: 5. There are 14 residues in the CDR3. The CDR3 sequence: CASSPGGRDYGYTF. As DNA, the CDR3 is TGTGCCAGCAGCCCAGGGGGCCGGGACTATGGCTACACCTTC. Looking up the rest from reference TRBV5-4 and TRBJ1-2 gives the full variable domain: ETGVTQSPTHLIKTRGQQVTLRCSSQSGHNTVSWYQQALGQGPQFIFQYYREEENGRGNFPPRFSGLQFPNYSSELNVNALELDDSALYLCASSPGGRDYGYTFGSGTRLTVV.

The V call is TRBV7-9, the J call TRBJ2-7; a possible D gene is TRBD1 (5 bases). V lost 1 base and J lost 4, with 17 bases in between. The length of the CDR3 is 16 residues. CDR1 and CDR2 (germline): SEHNR, FQNEAQ (reference sequence). CDR3 sequence reads: CASSLVAGFNNYEQYF. As DNA, the CDR3 is TGTGCCAGCAGCTTAGTCGCAGGGTTTAACAATTACGAGCAGTACTTC.

The chain joins TRBV9 to TRBJ1-5, with TRBD1 identical over 9 bases. Germline V gene data show CDR1 as SGDLS and CDR2 as YYNGEE. The V gene end was trimmed by 4 bases and the J gene end by 0 bases; junction bases not matched to a gene: 2. CDR3 size: 15 residues. DNA for the CDR3: TGTGCCAGCAGCCTGACAGGGGGTAGCAATCAGCCCCAGCATTTT. Translation gives CASSLTGGSNQPQHF.

Remarks on this clone: Other DNA variants within this sample encode the same CDR3. The chain has TRBV29-1 and TRBJ1-3; the D is unclear. Deletions cut 1 base from V and 4 bases from J, with 8 bases between. The CDR3 runs 13 residues. CDR1 SQVTM and CDR2 ANQGSEA come from the germline V gene. CDR3 in amino acids: CSVEVQFGNTIYF. The CDR3 DNA reads TGCAGCGTTGAAGTACAGTTCGGAAACACCATATATTTT.

A single count supports this clone. This chain connects TRBV27 to TRBJ1-5; TRBD1 aligns across 9 bases. The CDR3 is made up of 14 amino acids. Germline V lookup: CDR1 MNHEY, CDR2 SMNVEV (reference sequence). Germline trimming cut 8 bases from V and 3 bases from J; bases unmatched to any gene: 5. CDR3 DNA: TGTGCCAGCCAGGGACAGGGCAACAATCAGCCCCAGCATTTT. This encodes CASQGQGNNQPQHF.

The chain uses TRBV11-2 and TRBJ2-7; the match to TRBD1 covers 10 bases. V was pared by 1 base and J by 6 bases, with 3 bases of the junction left unmatched. The V gene's germline CDR1 is SGHAT and CDR2 FQNNGV. The CDR3 loop spans 14 amino acids. CDR3 DNA: TGTGCCAGCAGCTTAGGGGACAGGGGATTCGAGCAGTACTTC. Encoded protein: CASSLGDRGFEQYF.

The rearrangement joins TRBV6-5 to TRBJ2-5; TRBD2 agrees at 7 bases. Germline CDR1 is MNHEY and CDR2 is SVGAGI. The CDR3 has 12 residues. Unmatched junction bases numbered 9, after V lost 10 bases and J lost 7 bases. CDR3 amino acids: CATTQGGGTQYF. As DNA, the CDR3 is TGTGCCACCACACAAGGCGGGGGGACCCAGTACTTC.

The CDR3 DNA sequence: TGTGCCAGCAGCACCACCGGGAACCATAATGAGCAGTTCTTC. Its translation: CASSTTGNHNEQFF. V usage is TRBV5-6 and J usage is TRBJ2-1; weak D call: TRBD2 (5 bases). The germline V gene has CDR1 SGHDT and CDR2 YYEEEE. Trimming took off 4 bases at V and 7 bases at J, with 15 bases between the two ends. The CDR3 runs to 14 residues.

V and J are TRBV12-3 or TRBV12-4 and TRBJ1-5; D gene unclear. The V gene lost 1 base and the J gene lost 4 bases, with 5 bases spanning the gap. This CDR3 spans 13 amino acids. The CDR3 bases are TGTGCCAGCAGTTTAGTCAGGAATCAGCCCCAGCATTTT. As protein: CASSLVRNQPQHF.

The CDR3 DNA reads as TGTGCCAGCAGCTTGAACAGGGACATGAACACTGAAGCTTTCTTT. Amino acid sequence: CASSLNRDMNTEAFF. The chain carries TRBV13 and TRBJ1-1; D perhaps matches TRBD1 (6 bases). From germline, CDR1 is PRHDT and CDR2 FYEKMQ (reference sequence). The CDR3 is made up of 15 amino acids. The V end was cut by 3 bases, the J end by 0 bases, with 11 bases between.

The genes are TRBV28 and TRBJ1-1, with 9 bases fitting TRBD1. CDR1 and CDR2 from the germline V gene are MDHEN and SYDVKM. Trimming took 2 bases from V and 6 from J; bases not matched to a gene: 4. This CDR3 has 14 amino acids. The CDR3 sequence is CASSLTGGIPEAFF. The DNA for the CDR3 is TGTGCCAGCAGTTTAACAGGGGGCATCCCTGAAGCTTTCTTT.

This chain uses TRBV4-2 with TRBJ1-5; possible D gene TRBD1, 5 bases. Germline assignment: CDR1 LGHNA and CDR2 YNFKEQ. The length of the CDR3 is 15 residues. V was cut by 2 bases and J by 1 base, with 9 bases left in between. CDR3 DNA: TGTGCCAGCAGCCAAAACCAGGGAAGCAATCAGCCCCAGCATTTT. Its protein product is CASSQNQGSNQPQHF.

The genes are TRBV12-5 and TRBJ1-2; TRBD1 might be the D (6 bases). Germline loops: CDR1 LGHNT, CDR2 FRNRAP. The length of the CDR3 is 14 residues. The V and J ends lost 5 bases and 4 bases respectively, with 14 bases between them. CDR3 DNA sequence: TGTGCTAGTGGTCCCGCGGACAGAATCTATGGCTACACCTTC. As protein: CASGPADRIYGYTF. Looking up the rest from reference TRBV12-5 and TRBJ1-2 gives the full variable domain: DARVTQTPRHKVTEMGQEVTMRCQPILGHNTVFWYRQTMMQGLELLAYFRNRAPLDDSGMPKDRFSAEMPDATLATLKIQPSEPRDSAVYFCASGPADRIYGYTFGSGTRLTVV.

The chain is built from TRBV10-3 and TRBJ1-2, with a possible D match to TRBD1 (5 bases). Trimming removed 0 bases from V and 2 bases from J, with 10 bases in between. CDR1 and CDR2 from the germline V gene are ENHRY and SYGVKD. The CDR3 is 15 amino acids. The CDR3, as DNA: TGTGCCATCAGTGAGTCGTCAGGACACAACTATGGCTACACCTTC. Translating gives CAISESSGHNYGYTF.

The V gene is TRBV7-9, the J gene TRBJ1-2; maybe TRBD1 (5 bases). V was pared by 11 bases and J by 0 bases, with 19 bases between. CDR3 length equals 15 residues. CDR1 is SEHNR and CDR2 is FQNEAQ in the germline V gene (reference sequence). The CDR3 sequence: CALRAGHDTNYGYTF. The CDR3 nucleotides read TGTGCCCTCAGGGCAGGACATGACACTAACTATGGCTACACCTTC. Combining the CDR3 with reference TRBV7-9 and TRBJ1-2 gives the whole variable domain DTGVSQNPRHKITKRGQNVTFRCDPISEHNRLYWYRQTLGQGPEFLTYFQNEAQLEKSRLLSDRFSAERPKGSFSTLEIQRTEQGDSAMYLCALRAGHDTNYGYTFGSGTRLTVV.

The J gene is TRBJ2-1, the V gene TRBV5-1; D might be TRBD1 (5 bases). Trimming stripped 4 bases from V and 0 bases from J, with 11 bases between. CDR1 is SGHRS, CDR2 YFSETQ, per germline. CDR3 length equals 15 residues. Here the CDR3 reads CASSTTGDSYNEQFF. The CDR3 DNA is TGCGCCAGCAGCACTACAGGAGACTCCTACAATGAGCAGTTCTTC. Together with reference TRBV5-1 and TRBJ2-1, the CDR3 gives the full variable domain: KAGVTQTPRYLIKTRGQQVTLSCSPISGHRSVSWYQQTPGQGLQFLFEYFSETQRNKGNFPGRFSGRQFSNSRSEMNVSTLELGDSALYLCASSTTGDSYNEQFFGPGTRLTVL.

This chain links TRBV7-9 with TRBJ1-5, with D possibly matching TRBD1 (6 bases). Germline CDR1 reads SEHNR; CDR2 reads FQNEAQ (reference sequence). The length of the CDR3 is 15 residues. Trimming removed 5 bases from V and 0 bases from J, with 11 bases in between. The CDR3 loop reads CASSAVQGSNQPQHF. CDR3 nucleotide sequence: TGTGCCAGCAGCGCGGTACAGGGTAGCAATCAGCCCCAGCATTTT.